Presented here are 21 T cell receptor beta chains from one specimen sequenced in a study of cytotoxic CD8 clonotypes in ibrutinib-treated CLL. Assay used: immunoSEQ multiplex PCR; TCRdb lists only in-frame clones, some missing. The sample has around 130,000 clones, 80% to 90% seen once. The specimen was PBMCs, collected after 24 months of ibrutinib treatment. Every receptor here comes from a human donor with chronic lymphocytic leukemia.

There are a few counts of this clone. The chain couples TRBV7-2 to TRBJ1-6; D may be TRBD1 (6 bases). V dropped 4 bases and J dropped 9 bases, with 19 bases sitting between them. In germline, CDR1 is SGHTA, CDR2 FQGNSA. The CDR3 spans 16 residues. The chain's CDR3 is CASSSSRGHSGSPLHF. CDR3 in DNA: TGTGCCAGCAGCTCCTCCAGGGGCCACTCGGGTTCACCCCTCCACTTT.

CDR3 sequence reads: CASSPRGPFEQYF. The CDR3 DNA is TGTGCCAGCTCACCCAGGGGCCCTTTCGAGCAGTACTTC. The rearrangement joins TRBV18 to TRBJ2-7; D possibly corresponds to TRBD1 (6 bases). Germline V gives CDR1 KGHSH, CDR2 LQKENI. V lost 3 bases, J lost 6 bases, and 12 bases lay in between. The CDR3 has 13 residues.

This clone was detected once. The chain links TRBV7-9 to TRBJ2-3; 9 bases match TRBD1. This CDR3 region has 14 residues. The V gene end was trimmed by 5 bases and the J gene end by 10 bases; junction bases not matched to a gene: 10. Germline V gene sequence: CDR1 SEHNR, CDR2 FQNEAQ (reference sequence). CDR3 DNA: TGTGCCAGCAGCCATGGACAGGGGATCTCTCCGCAGTATTTT. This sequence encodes CASSHGQGISPQYF.

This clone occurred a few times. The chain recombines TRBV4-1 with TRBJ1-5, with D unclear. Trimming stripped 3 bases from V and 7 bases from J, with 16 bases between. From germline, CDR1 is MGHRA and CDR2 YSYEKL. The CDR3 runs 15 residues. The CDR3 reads CASSQIPGPAQPQHF. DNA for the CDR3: TGCGCCAGCAGCCAGATCCCGGGCCCCGCCCAGCCCCAGCATTTT.

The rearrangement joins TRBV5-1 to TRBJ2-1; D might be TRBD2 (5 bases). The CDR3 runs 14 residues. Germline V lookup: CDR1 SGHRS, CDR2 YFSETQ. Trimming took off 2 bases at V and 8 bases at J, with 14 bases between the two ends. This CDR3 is CASSFEGLGYEQFF. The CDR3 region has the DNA TGCGCCAGCAGCTTCGAGGGCCTAGGATATGAGCAGTTCTTC.

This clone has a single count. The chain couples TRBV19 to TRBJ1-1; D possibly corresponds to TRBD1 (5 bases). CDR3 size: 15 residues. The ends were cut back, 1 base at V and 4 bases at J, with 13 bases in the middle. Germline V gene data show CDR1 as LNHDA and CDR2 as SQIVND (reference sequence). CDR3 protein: CASSIGLQGGTEAFF. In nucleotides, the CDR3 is TGTGCCAGTAGTATAGGGTTGCAGGGCGGCACTGAAGCTTTCTTT.

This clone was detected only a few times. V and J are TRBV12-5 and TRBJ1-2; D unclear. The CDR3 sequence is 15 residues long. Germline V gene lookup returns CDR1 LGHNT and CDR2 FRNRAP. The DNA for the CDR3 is TGTCCAACCGTATCCGACGCGGACCTTAACTATGGCTACACCTTC. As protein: CPTVSDADLNYGYTF.

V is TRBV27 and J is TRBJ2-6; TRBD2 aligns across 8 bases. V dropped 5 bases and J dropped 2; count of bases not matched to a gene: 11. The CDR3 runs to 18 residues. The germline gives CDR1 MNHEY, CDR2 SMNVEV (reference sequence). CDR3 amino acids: CASSPGLVLRAGANVLTF. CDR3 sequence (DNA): TGTGCCAGCAGTCCGGGACTAGTCCTGAGGGCTGGGGCCAACGTCCTGACTTTC.

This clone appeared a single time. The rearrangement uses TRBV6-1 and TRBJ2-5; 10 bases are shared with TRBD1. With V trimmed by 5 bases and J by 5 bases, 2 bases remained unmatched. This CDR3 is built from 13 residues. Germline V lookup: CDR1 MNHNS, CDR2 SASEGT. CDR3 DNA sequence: TGTGCCAGCAGTTCGGGACAGGGGGAGACCCAGTACTTC. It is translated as CASSSGQGETQYF.

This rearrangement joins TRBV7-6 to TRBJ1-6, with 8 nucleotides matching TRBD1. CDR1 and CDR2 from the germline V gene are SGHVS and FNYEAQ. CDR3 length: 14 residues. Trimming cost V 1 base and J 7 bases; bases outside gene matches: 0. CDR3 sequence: CASSLGTGNSPLHF. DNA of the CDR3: TGTGCCAGCAGCTTAGGGACAGGGAATTCACCCCTCCACTTT.

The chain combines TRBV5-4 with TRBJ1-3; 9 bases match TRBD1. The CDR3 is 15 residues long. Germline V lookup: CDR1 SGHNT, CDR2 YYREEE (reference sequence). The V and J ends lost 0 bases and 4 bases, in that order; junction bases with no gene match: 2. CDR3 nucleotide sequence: TGTGCCAGCAGCTTGGGGGACAGGGACGGAAACACCATATATTTT. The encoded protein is CASSLGDRDGNTIYF.

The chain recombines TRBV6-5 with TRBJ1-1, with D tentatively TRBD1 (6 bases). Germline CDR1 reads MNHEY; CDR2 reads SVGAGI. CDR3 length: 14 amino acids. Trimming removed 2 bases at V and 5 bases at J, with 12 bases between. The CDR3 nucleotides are TGTGCCAGCAGTTACGAGGGGGGCCGGACTGAAGCTTTCTTT. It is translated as CASSYEGGRTEAFF.

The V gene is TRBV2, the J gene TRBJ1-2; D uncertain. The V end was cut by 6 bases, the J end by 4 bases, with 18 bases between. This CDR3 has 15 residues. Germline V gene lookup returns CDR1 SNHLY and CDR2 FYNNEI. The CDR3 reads CASRETWTRLYGYTF. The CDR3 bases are TGTGCCAGCAGAGAGACCTGGACCAGGCTCTATGGCTACACCTTC.

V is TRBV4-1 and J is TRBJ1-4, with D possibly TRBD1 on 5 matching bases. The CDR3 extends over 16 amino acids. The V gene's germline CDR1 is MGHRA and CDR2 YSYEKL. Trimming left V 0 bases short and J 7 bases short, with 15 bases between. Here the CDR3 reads CASSQEPGLRGEKLFF. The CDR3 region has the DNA TGCGCCAGCAGCCAAGAACCTGGGCTGAGGGGTGAAAAACTGTTTTTT.

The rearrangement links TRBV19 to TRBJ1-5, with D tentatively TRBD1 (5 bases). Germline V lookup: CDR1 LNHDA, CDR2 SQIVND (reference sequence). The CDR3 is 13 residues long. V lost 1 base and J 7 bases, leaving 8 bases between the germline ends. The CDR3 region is CASSIVRGQPQHF. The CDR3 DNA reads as TGTGCCAGTAGTATAGTAAGGGGCCAGCCCCAGCATTTT.

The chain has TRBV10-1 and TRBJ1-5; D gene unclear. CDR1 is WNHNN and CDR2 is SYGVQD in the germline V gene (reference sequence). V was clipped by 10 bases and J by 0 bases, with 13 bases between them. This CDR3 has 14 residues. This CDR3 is CATGELNSNQPQHF. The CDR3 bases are TGCGCCACCGGGGAGCTAAATAGCAATCAGCCCCAGCATTTT.

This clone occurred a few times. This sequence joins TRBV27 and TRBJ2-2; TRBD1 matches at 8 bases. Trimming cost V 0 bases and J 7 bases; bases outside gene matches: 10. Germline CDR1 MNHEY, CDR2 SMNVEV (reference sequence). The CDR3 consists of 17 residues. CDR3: CASSLSVVRQGIGELFF. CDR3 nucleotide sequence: TGTGCCAGCAGTTTATCGGTGGTGAGACAGGGGATCGGGGAGCTGTTTTTT.

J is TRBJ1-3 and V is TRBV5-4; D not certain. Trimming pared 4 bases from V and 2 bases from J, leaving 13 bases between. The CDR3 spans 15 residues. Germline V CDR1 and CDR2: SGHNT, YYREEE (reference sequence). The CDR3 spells CASSLLGRAGNTIYF. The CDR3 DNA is TGTGCCAGCAGCCTGCTGGGGAGGGCTGGAAACACCATATATTTT.

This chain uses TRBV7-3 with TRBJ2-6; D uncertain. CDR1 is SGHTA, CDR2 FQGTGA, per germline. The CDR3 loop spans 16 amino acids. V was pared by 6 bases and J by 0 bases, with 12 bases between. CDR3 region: CASSPTQSSGANVLTF. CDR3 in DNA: TGTGCCAGCAGTCCCACTCAGAGCTCTGGGGCCAACGTCCTGACTTTC. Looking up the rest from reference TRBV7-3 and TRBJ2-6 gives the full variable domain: GAGVSQTPSNKVTEKGKYVELRCDPISGHTALYWYRQSLGQGPEFLIYFQGTGAADDSGLPNDRFFAVRPEGSVSTLKIQRTERGDSAVYLCASSPTQSSGANVLTFGAGSRLTVL.

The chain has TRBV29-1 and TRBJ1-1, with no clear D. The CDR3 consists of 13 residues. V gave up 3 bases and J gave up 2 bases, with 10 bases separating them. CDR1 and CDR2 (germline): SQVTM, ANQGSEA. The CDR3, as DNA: TGCAGCGTTGAGGACGGAAGAAACACTGAAGCTTTCTTT. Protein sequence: CSVEDGRNTEAFF.

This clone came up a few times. The CDR3 is CASSPPSGGVSGDTQYF. The CDR3 DNA reads TGTGCCAGCAGTCCCCCCAGCGGGGGGGTGTCTGGGGATACGCAGTATTTT. V and J are TRBV7-9 and TRBJ2-3; 10 bases are a match to TRBD2. V lost 6 bases, J lost 6 bases, and 15 bases stayed unmatched. Germline V gene sequence: CDR1 SEHNR, CDR2 FQNEAQ (reference sequence). The CDR3 covers 17 residues.